The present T cell receptor beta chain was sequenced within a study of graft-versus-host responses after intestinal transplantation. The table came from immunoSEQ multiplex PCR; TCRdb's copy has only in-frame clones and leaves some out. The sample has 30,000 to 50,000 clones; around 96% are singletons. Study-wide results and limits: Peak circulating GvH clone levels were associated with early post-transplant HvG declines.

The V gene's germline CDR1 is LNHDA and CDR2 SQIVND (reference sequence). V shed 5 bases and J shed 7 bases, with 17 bases lying between them. This CDR3 comprises 14 residues. On this clone itself: Its specificity is unknown.

V and J are TRBV19 and TRBJ1-1, with a tentative D call TRBD1 (6 bases). The material sequenced was unstimulated CD8+ T cells sorted from spleen or lymph node cells, taken before transplant. This sequence originates from a human donor who was the organ donor for an intestinal transplant. The CDR3 coding sequence is TGTGCCAGTAGTCCCTCAGGCAGGGGCTTTGAAGCTTTCTTT. This encodes CASSPSGRGFEAFF.